Given below is one TCR beta chain in context. No cognate antigen has been identified for it. Base quality data are lacking; no much larger clone is found one base away. One collaborating source in Seattle enrolled patients during active infection and followed them longitudinally through the course of disease. Whole blood was collected in K2EDTA tubes by collaborating institutions according to the institutions' own protocols. Collaborator samples were shipped for TCRbeta analysis as frozen whole blood, isolated PBMCs, or DNA extracted from either sample type. This sample was included in a study of blood T cell repertoires in COVID-19 (dated by TCRdb to 2018 to 2021). Background for the entire study: The collaborator samples originated in the United States, Italy and Spain and spanned the acute and convalescent phases of COVID-19. The prospective study material was composed of cDNA or gDNA derived from T cells, B-cell-depleted T cells, or PBMCs. Deeply sampled blood TCRbeta repertoires from subjects exposed to, actively infected with, or recovered from COVID-19 were included in the dataset. The repertoires were released in a freely available public database meant as a resource for research on the immune response to SARS-CoV-2. Samples were obtained from the ongoing ImmuneRACE study (first 160 participants) and from over 1,000 subjects provided by 6 global collaborators. Sample metadata almost always included a de-identified subject ID, COVID-19 status, age in years and sex. Where HLA class I and class II types were available, the types were taken from metadata supplied by the sample provider, not from assay-based typing. The investigation overall reported the following: The amount of clinical and demographic metadata varied by source and participant and was provided uncurated.

V and J are truncated by 3 bases and 1 base respectively, leaving an intervening sequence of 12 bases. Its CDR3 holds 15 amino acids, cysteine through phenylalanine. Here the CDR3 DNA is all that survives: 45 bases in frame from base 1. The CDR1 and CDR2 encoded by the germline V gene are KGHSH and LQKENI. TCRbeta CDR3 regions were amplified from genomic DNA using the immunoSEQ Assay, a bias-controlled multiplex PCR. Per the original workflow: The number of nucleated cells in each sample was estimated by amplification of reference gene primers within the assay. Sequence reads were collapsed and filtered to measure the absolute abundance of every unique TCRbeta CDR3 rearrangement. For each sample, productive Simpson clonality was calculated as the square root of Simpson's diversity index across productive rearrangements. TCRdb's version of the immuneACCESS table is confined to in-frame rearrangements and falls short of the full clone set. An unresolved V gene accounts for under half of the shortfall where checked; the remainder is of unknown origin. That table furnishes V, J and clone size, whereas the DNA furnished D and trimming. The sample contains some 160,000 clones, roughly 91% of them found a single time. The top ten clones comprise about 4.9% of the sample.

In this chain, TRBV18 is recombined with TRBJ1-1; D gene: possibly TRBD1, on 5 matching bases. This sequence originates from a man aged 18 to 29 with COVID-19, enrolled during active disease. The specimen was peripheral blood. The DNA sequence is given as TGTGCCAGCTCACCTCAACAGGAACAGAACACTGAAGCTTTCTTT. Its translation reads: CASSPQQEQNTEAFF.